The clone carrying this T cell receptor beta chain was seen more than once but under ten times. Its specificity is not known. CDR3 length: 12 residues. The germline V gene has CDR1 SEHNR and CDR2 FQNEAQ (reference sequence). Trimming left V 5 bases short and J 8 bases short, with 12 bases between. Individual cDNA molecules were tagged with unique molecular identifiers. TCRdb reanalysed the 5' RACE reads using MiXCR and keeps one entry per CDR3 protein. This table has 100,000 to 150,000 distinct CDR3 sequences, under 15% appearing once. The sample belongs to a study of early T cells in non-severe SARS-CoV-2 infection. In the study overall: Unsorted whole blood bulk RNA was sequenced, with unpaired chains.

Overall study results and limits: In VDJdb matching, anti-spike CD8 responses were favored while private and CD4 specificities went missing.

V is TRBV7-9 and J is TRBJ1-2, with a possible D match to TRBD1 (5 bases). This TCR derives from an adult who was a healthcare worker with PCR-confirmed SARS-CoV-2 infection or an uninfected control (not recorded which). Sequencing was done on a sample of whole blood. The chain's CDR3 is CASSMQGGGYTF. As DNA, the CDR3 is TGTGCCAGCAGCATGCAGGGAGGCGGCTACACCTTC.